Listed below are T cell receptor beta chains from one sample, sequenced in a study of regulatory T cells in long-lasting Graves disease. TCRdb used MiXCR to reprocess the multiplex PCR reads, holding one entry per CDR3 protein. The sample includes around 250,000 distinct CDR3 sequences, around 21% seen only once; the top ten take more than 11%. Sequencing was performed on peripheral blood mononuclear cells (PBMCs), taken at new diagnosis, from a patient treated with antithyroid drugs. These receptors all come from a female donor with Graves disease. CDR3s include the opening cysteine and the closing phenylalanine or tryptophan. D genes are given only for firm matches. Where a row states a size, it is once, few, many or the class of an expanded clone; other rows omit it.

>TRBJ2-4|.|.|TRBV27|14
TGTGCCAGCAGTGCTCGCTCATGGGCCGGCATTCAGTACTTC
CASSARSWAGIQYF
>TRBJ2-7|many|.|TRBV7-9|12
TGTGCCAGCAGCTGGACGGAGGACGAGCAGTACTTC
CASSWTEDEQYF
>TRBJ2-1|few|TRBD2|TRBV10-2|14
TGCGCCAGCAAGACTAGCGGGGGGCTTGGTGAGCAGTTCTTC
CASKTSGGLGEQFF
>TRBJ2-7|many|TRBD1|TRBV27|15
TGTGCCAGCAGTTTAACCGGGACAGGGGGTTACGAGCAGTACTTC
CASSLTGTGGYEQYF
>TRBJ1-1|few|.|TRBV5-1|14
TGCGCCAGCAGCTTGGGGGCACTGAACACTGAAGCTTTCTTT
CASSLGALNTEAFF
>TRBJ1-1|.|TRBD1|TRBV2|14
TGTGCCAGCAGCTCCGGGGGACAGGGCACTGAAGCTTTCTTT
CASSSGGQGTEAFF
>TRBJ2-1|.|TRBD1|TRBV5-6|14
TGTGCCAGCAGCTTGACGGGACAGGGAGGAGAGCAGTTCTTC
CASSLTGQGGEQFF
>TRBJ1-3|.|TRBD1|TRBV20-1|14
TGCAGTGCTAGCCCGACAGGGGCTGGAAACACCATATATTTT
CSASPTGAGNTIYF
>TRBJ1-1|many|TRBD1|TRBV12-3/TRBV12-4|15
TGTGCCAGCAGTTTAGCTGGGACAGTATTAAGTGAAGCTTTCTTT
CASSLAGTVLSEAFF
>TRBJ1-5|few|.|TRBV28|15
TGTGCCAGCAGTTACCAAACAGGGAGGCGTCAGCCCCAGCATTTT
CASSYQTGRRQPQHF